These 7 T cell receptor beta chains were sequenced from one sample in a study of T cell repertoires in cytomegalovirus infection. Which antigens these TCRs recognize remains unknown. TCRdb passed the reads through MiXCR, listing each CDR3 protein once. The sample yields just under 500,000 distinct CDR3 sequences, 33% seen once. The input for sequencing was cultured PBMCs, taken from culture after CMV antigen stimulation. These receptors all stem from a human donor in good health (CMV status not recorded). Some clones in this sample may be carry-over from other donors' samples.

CDR3 DNA sequence: TGTGCCAGCAGTTACACTCCCGGGTGGAGCTCCTACGAGCAGTACGTC. Its translation: CASSYTPGWSSYEQYV. The rearrangement uses TRBV6-2 or TRBV6-3 and TRBJ2-7; D remains ambiguous. The CDR3 runs 16 residues. Trimming removed 2 bases from V and 0 bases from J, with 14 bases in between. Looked up from germline, CDR1 is MNHEY and CDR2 is SVGEGT.

This chain connects TRBV7-8 to TRBJ2-2; D unresolved. Germline CDR1 and CDR2: SGHVS and FQNEAQ. CDR3 length equals 16 residues. Trimming removed 1 base at V and 5 bases at J, with 14 bases between. Here the CDR3 reads CASSLVASQGTGELFF. The CDR3 bases are TGTGCCAGCAGCTTAGTGGCCTCCCAAGGGACCGGGGAGCTGTTTTTT.

This rearrangement joins TRBV10-3 to TRBJ2-3; 7 nucleotides agree with TRBD1. Germline V gene data show CDR1 as ENHRY and CDR2 as SYGVKD. The CDR3 totals 12 residues. V lost 3 bases and J lost 12; bases outside the gene matches: 6. The CDR3 sequence: CAISEIGTAQYF. The CDR3 DNA is TGTGCCATCAGTGAAATTGGGACAGCACAGTATTTT.

The rearrangement uses TRBV4-2 and TRBJ1-1; TRBD1 aligns across 12 bases. The CDR3 runs to 15 residues. CDR1 and CDR2 from the germline V gene are LGHNA and YNFKEQ. The trim removed 3 bases at V and 6 bases at J, leaving 5 bases unmatched. The CDR3 DNA is TGTGCCAGCAGCCATCCCGGGACAGGGGGCTCTGAAGCTTTCTTT. Residues: CASSHPGTGGSEAFF.

This clonotype was detected a few times. CDR3 sequence reads: CSVEKGLAEALDEQFF. The CDR3 bases are TGCAGCGTTGAAAAGGGACTAGCGGAGGCATTGGATGAGCAGTTCTTC. The rearrangement joins TRBV29-1 to TRBJ2-1; 11 positions agree with TRBD2. The J segment lost 8 bases and the V segment lost 2 bases, leaving 11 bases of the junction unmatched. The CDR3 runs to 16 residues. Looked up from germline, CDR1 is SQVTM and CDR2 is ANQGSEA.

Ten or more counts support this clonotype. V and J are TRBV12-3 or TRBV12-4 and TRBJ2-1, with 10 bases lining up with TRBD1. Losses at the gene ends were 3 bases for V and 7 bases for J; bases not matched to a gene: 9. The CDR3 has 16 residues. The CDR3 region has the DNA TGTGCCAGCAGTTTCTCCGGACAGGGGGACGGGAATGAGCAGTTCTTC. Amino acids: CASSFSGQGDGNEQFF.

The CDR3 DNA sequence: TGCGCCAGCAGCTTACAGGGGGGAGAAACTGAAGCTTTCTTT. It yields the protein CASSLQGGETEAFF. V and J are TRBV5-1 and TRBJ1-1, with TRBD1 identical over 8 bases. CDR1 is SGHRS, CDR2 YFSETQ, per germline. V lost 2 bases to trimming and J lost 5 bases; unmatched junction nucleotides: 5. The CDR3 has 14 residues.